What follows are 22 T cell receptor beta chains derived from one specimen sequenced in a study of Ad26.COV2.S vaccination and SARS-CoV-2 variants. Assay: immunoSEQ multiplex PCR; the TCRdb copy retains only in-frame clones and omits some. The sample includes 430,000 or so clones, 80% to 95% of them seen just once. Treatment here: about 20 received Ad26.COV2.S at low or high dose, single or two shots; 5 received placebo; per-sample allocation not given. Material that was analyzed had been drawn on day 63 after the first vaccine or placebo injection. Here the sequenced sample was peripheral blood, taken in a trial of Ad26.COV2.S vaccine versus placebo. These receptors originate from a person aged 18-65 years who received the Ad26.COV2.S COVID-19 vaccine or a placebo.

V and J are TRBV28 and TRBJ2-6; no firm D call. Germline V gene data show CDR1 as MDHEN and CDR2 as SYDVKM. The ends were cut back, 4 bases at V and 1 base at J, with 17 bases in the middle. The CDR3 is 18 residues long. The DNA of the CDR3 is TGTGCCAGCAGTTCTGATCATCCTGCTCTTTCTGGGGCCAACGTCCTGACTTTC. It yields the protein CASSSDHPALSGANVLTF.

The chain combines TRBV12-2 with TRBJ1-2. TRBV12-2 is a known pseudogene. The CDR3 runs 16 residues. CDR3 DNA sequence: TGTGCAAGTCGCTTAGGGAATTCAGAGATGGGCTATGGCTACACCTTC. Protein: CASRLGNSEMGYGYTF.

This chain uses TRBV6-1 with TRBJ1-4, with D perhaps TRBD1 (6 bases). Germline V gives CDR1 MNHNS, CDR2 SASEGT. This CDR3 comprises 17 residues. The ends were cut back, 3 bases at V and 2 bases at J, with 16 bases in the middle. The CDR3 DNA is TGTGCCAGCAGTGAGGACCGGACAGACAGGACTAATGAAAAACTGTTTTTT. Its protein product is CASSEDRTDRTNEKLFF.

The V gene is TRBV2, the J gene TRBJ2-3, with TRBD2 matching 10 bases. The CDR3 sequence is 16 residues long. Per the germline V gene, CDR1 is SNHLY and CDR2 is FYNNEI. Germline trimming cut 1 base from V and 4 bases from J; bases unmatched to any gene: 5. This chain's CDR3 is CASSEVASGRADTQYF. The CDR3 DNA follows: TGTGCCAGCAGTGAAGTAGCTAGCGGGAGAGCAGATACGCAGTATTTT.

This clone was counted only a few times. This chain uses TRBV28 with TRBJ1-5; the D is unclear. There are 15 residues in the CDR3. The germline V gene has CDR1 MDHEN and CDR2 SYDVKM. Trimming cost V 2 bases and J 1 base, with 9 bases left between them. This CDR3 reads CASSLRPRSNQPQHF. The CDR3, as DNA: TGTGCCAGCAGTTTACGTCCGAGGAGCAATCAGCCCCAGCATTTT.

This chain uses TRBV7-9 with TRBJ1-2; D not certain. CDR1 is SEHNR, CDR2 FQNEAQ, per germline (reference sequence). Trimming cost V 4 bases and J 8 bases, with 11 bases left between them. The length of the CDR3 is 12 residues. The CDR3 DNA is TGTGCCAGCAGCTCTCTCCCGGGGGGCTACACCTTC. Translated: CASSSLPGGYTF.

This sequence joins TRBV29-1 and TRBJ2-7; D gene ambiguous. Germline-derived CDR1 and CDR2 are SQVTM and ANQGSEA. Trimming took off 8 bases at V and 0 bases at J, with 11 bases between the two ends. This CDR3 is 12 amino acids long. In nucleotides, the CDR3 is TGCAGCACTAAAGAAAGCTCCTACGAGCAGTACTTC. It encodes CSTKESSYEQYF.

This rearrangement joins TRBV6-5 to TRBJ1-3; tentatively, D is TRBD1 (5 bases). This CDR3 spans 13 amino acids. The ends were cut back, 6 bases at V and 4 bases at J, with 10 bases in the middle. Looked up from germline, CDR1 is MNHEY and CDR2 is SVGAGI. The CDR3 region has the DNA TGTGCCAGCAGAGGGGATTCGGGAAACACCATATATTTT. Translation: CASRGDSGNTIYF.

The rearrangement joins TRBV29-1 to TRBJ1-1, with 9 bases aligning to TRBD1. Germline V gives CDR1 SQVTM, CDR2 ANQGSEA. V shed 1 base, J shed 10 bases, and the junction held 10 bases outside the gene matches. This CDR3 has 14 residues. Written as DNA, the CDR3 is TGCAGCGTTGAAGCCTTACAGGGGGCTCGGGGAGCTTTCTTT. The encoded protein is CSVEALQGARGAFF.

The V gene is TRBV9, the J gene TRBJ1-3; no clear D gene. V dropped 0 bases and J dropped 3 bases, with 13 bases sitting between them. Germline V gives CDR1 SGDLS, CDR2 YYNGEE. The CDR3 totals 16 residues. The chain's CDR3 is CASSVGRPFNGNTIYF. CDR3 in DNA: TGTGCCAGCAGCGTAGGCCGACCGTTCAATGGAAACACCATATATTTT.

The genes are TRBV7-9 and TRBJ1-1; TRBD1 is a possible D gene (5 bases). CDR3 size: 12 residues. Germline V gene lookup returns CDR1 SEHNR and CDR2 FQNEAQ (reference sequence). Trimming cost V 1 base and J 9 bases, with 9 bases left between them. The CDR3 here is CASSLVGAQAFF. For the CDR3, the DNA is TGTGCCAGCAGCTTAGTAGGGGCTCAAGCTTTCTTT.

V usage is TRBV7-2 and J usage is TRBJ2-2, with D possibly matching TRBD1 (6 bases). Germline-derived CDR1 and CDR2 are SGHTA and FQGNSA. The CDR3 is made up of 14 amino acids. With 1 base removed from V and 4 bases from J, the gap between germline ends came to 7 bases. The CDR3, as DNA: TGTGCCAGCAGCTTAGAAGGGGGCACCGGGGAGCTGTTTTTT. Translating it yields CASSLEGGTGELFF. The full variable domain, its missing parts supplied by reference TRBV7-2 and TRBJ2-2, is GAGVSQSPSNKVTEKGKDVELRCDPISGHTALYWYRQSLGQGLEFLIYFQGNSAPDKSGLPSDRFSAERTGGSVSTLTIQRTQQEDSAVYLCASSLEGGTGELFFGEGSRLTVL.

Comment on this clone: At the DNA level, this CDR3 is encoded by other sequences in the same sample as well. The chain couples TRBV9 to TRBJ2-7; D is possibly TRBD2 (6 bases). V was cut by 0 bases and J by 0 bases, with 10 bases left in between. In germline, CDR1 is SGDLS, CDR2 YYNGEE. The CDR3 totals 15 residues. The DNA for the CDR3 is TGTGCCAGCAGCGTAGACGGGGGTAGCTCCTACGAGCAGTACTTC. This encodes CASSVDGGSSYEQYF.

This chain links TRBV2 with TRBJ1-6; TRBD1 agrees at 9 bases. Germline assignment: CDR1 SNHLY and CDR2 FYNNEI. The length of the CDR3 is 19 residues. With 4 bases clipped from V and 0 bases from J, the junction kept 10 bases outside the gene matches. The CDR3 sequence: CASSVSRDRVSSYNSPLHF. The CDR3 coding sequence is TGTGCCAGCAGTGTGAGCCGGGACAGGGTTAGCTCCTATAATTCACCCCTCCACTTT.

The chain carries TRBV10-3 and TRBJ1-2; the D is unclear. The V end was cut by 3 bases, the J end by 2 bases, with 10 bases between. The CDR3 runs 14 residues. The germline V gene encodes CDR1 ENHRY and CDR2 SYGVKD. The CDR3, as DNA: TGTGCCATCAGTGACGGACCCCTGAACTATGGCTACACCTTC. It specifies CAISDGPLNYGYTF.

This chain joins TRBV4-1 and TRBJ1-2; 8 bases agree with TRBD1. The CDR3 totals 15 residues. Looked up from germline, CDR1 is MGHRA and CDR2 is YSYEKL. The trim removed 2 bases at V and 4 bases at J, leaving 6 bases unmatched. The DNA of the CDR3 is TGCGCCAGCAGCCAACGACAGGGGTTTTCCTATGGCTACACCTTC. The encoded protein is CASSQRQGFSYGYTF.

This chain uses TRBV7-2 with TRBJ1-5; the D gene is possibly TRBD1 (5 bases). Deletions cut 2 bases from V and 0 bases from J, with 14 bases between. Germline CDR1 SGHTA, CDR2 FQGNSA. This CDR3 region has 17 residues. The DNA of the CDR3 is TGTGCCAGCAGCTTACGGGGGGTAGGTGATAGCAATCAGCCCCAGCATTTT. Its translation: CASSLRGVGDSNQPQHF.

The chain couples TRBV19 to TRBJ2-6; 9 bases fit TRBD1. Germline values: CDR1 LNHDA, CDR2 SQIVND (reference sequence). With V trimmed by 6 bases and J by 0 bases, 12 bases remained unmatched. The CDR3 sequence is 19 residues long. CDR3 in amino acids: CASSQLSRTGVSGANVLTF. In nucleotides, the CDR3 is TGTGCCAGTAGCCAACTTAGCAGGACAGGGGTCTCTGGGGCCAACGTCCTGACTTTC.

The chain links TRBV27 to TRBJ2-3, with D possibly TRBD2 on 5 matching bases. The germline V and J ends were trimmed by 8 bases and 0 bases, with 15 bases remaining between them. This CDR3 is 15 amino acids long. The germline CDR1 and CDR2 sequences are MNHEY and SMNVEV (reference sequence). The CDR3: CASRARGFSTDTQYF. In DNA form, the CDR3 reads TGTGCCAGCCGAGCGAGAGGGTTTAGCACAGATACGCAGTATTTT.

The V and J genes are TRBV11-2 and TRBJ2-7, with D perhaps TRBD1 (6 bases). This CDR3 is built from 14 residues. In germline, CDR1 is SGHAT, CDR2 FQNNGV. V lost 5 bases to trimming and J lost 2 bases, with 13 bases between them. Here the CDR3 reads CASSGDNGAYEQYF. The CDR3 nucleotides read TGTGCCAGCAGCGGGGACAACGGTGCCTACGAGCAGTACTTC. Drawing the rest from reference TRBV11-2 and TRBJ2-7, the complete variable domain is EAGVAQSPRYKIIEKRQSVAFWCNPISGHATLYWYQQILGQGPKLLIQFQNNGVVDDSQLPKDRFSAERLKGVDSTLKIQPAKLEDSAVYLCASSGDNGAYEQYFGPGTRLTVT.

The V gene is TRBV24-1, the J gene TRBJ2-3; D call uncertain. Germline CDR1 is KGHDR and CDR2 is SFDVKD. CDR3 length equals 13 residues. The ends were cut back, 1 base at V and 3 bases at J, with 4 bases in the middle. The CDR3 region is CATSDFQTDTQYF. As DNA, the CDR3 is TGTGCCACCAGTGATTTCCAGACAGATACGCAGTATTTT.

The rearrangement links TRBV7-9 to TRBJ2-3; 10 bases match TRBD2. Germline assignment: CDR1 SEHNR and CDR2 FQNEAQ (reference sequence). With 5 bases clipped from V and 1 base from J, the junction kept 3 bases outside the gene matches. The CDR3 runs to 15 residues. The CDR3: CASSPGTSGTDTQYF. Here the CDR3 DNA reads TGTGCCAGCAGCCCCGGGACTAGCGGCACAGATACGCAGTATTTT.